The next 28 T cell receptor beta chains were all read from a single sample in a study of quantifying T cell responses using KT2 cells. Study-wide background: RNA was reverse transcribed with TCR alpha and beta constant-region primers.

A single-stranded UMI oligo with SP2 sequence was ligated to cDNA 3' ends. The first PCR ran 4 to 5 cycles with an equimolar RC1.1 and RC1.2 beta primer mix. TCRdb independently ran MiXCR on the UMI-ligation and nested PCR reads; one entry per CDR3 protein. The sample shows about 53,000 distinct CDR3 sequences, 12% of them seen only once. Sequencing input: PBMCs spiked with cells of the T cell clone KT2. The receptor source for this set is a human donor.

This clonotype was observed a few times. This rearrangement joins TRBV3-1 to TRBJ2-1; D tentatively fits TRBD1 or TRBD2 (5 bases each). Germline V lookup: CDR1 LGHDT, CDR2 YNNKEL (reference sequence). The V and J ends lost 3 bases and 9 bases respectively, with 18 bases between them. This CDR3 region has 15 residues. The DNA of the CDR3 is TGTGCCAGCAGCCAGAGGGTAAAGGGGTTAGTTGAGCAGTTCTTC. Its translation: CASSQRVKGLVEQFF.

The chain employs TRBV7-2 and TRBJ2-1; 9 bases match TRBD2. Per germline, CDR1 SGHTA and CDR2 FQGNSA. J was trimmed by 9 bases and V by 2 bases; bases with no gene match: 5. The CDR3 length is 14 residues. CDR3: CASSLWAGGVEQFF. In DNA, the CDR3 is TGTGCCAGCAGCTTATGGGCGGGAGGGGTTGAGCAGTTCTTC.

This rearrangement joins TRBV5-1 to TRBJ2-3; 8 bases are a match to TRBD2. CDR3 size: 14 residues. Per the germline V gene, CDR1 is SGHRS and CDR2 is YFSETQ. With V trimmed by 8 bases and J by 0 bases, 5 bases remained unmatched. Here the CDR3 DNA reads TGCGCCAGGAAGCGGGGGACTAGCACAGATACGCAGTATTTT. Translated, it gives CARKRGTSTDTQYF.

The CDR3 region has the DNA TGCAGTGCTAGAGATTTCACAGGGGACGGCTACACCTTC. As protein: CSARDFTGDGYTF. The chain is built from TRBV20-1 and TRBJ1-2; 7 bases line up with TRBD1. V lost 0 bases, J lost 8 bases, and 6 bases stayed unmatched. The CDR3 covers 13 residues. Germline assignment: CDR1 DFQATT and CDR2 SNEGSKA (reference sequence).

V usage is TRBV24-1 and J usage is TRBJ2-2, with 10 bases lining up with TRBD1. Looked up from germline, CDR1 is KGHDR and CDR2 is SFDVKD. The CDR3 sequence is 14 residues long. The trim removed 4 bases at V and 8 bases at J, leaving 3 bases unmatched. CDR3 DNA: TGTGCCACCAGTGACGGGACAGGGGTAGGGGAGCTGTTTTTT. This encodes CATSDGTGVGELFF.

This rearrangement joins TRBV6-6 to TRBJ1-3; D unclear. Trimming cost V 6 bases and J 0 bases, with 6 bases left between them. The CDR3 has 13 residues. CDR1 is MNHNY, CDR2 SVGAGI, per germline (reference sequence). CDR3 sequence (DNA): TGTGCCAGCAGCCTTAGCTCTGGAAACACCATATATTTT. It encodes CASSLSSGNTIYF.

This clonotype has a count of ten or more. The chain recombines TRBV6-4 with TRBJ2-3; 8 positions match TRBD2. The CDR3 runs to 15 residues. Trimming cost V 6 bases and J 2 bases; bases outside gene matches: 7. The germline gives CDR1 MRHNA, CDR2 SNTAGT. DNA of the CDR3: TGTGCCAGCAGCGCCAGCGGGGGTTCCACAGATACGCAGTATTTT. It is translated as CASSASGGSTDTQYF.

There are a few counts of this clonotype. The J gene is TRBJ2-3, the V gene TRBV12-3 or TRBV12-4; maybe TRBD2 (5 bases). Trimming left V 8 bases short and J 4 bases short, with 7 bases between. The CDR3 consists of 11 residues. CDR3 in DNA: TGTGCCAGCTCGGGATCAGATACGCAGTATTTT. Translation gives CASSGSDTQYF.

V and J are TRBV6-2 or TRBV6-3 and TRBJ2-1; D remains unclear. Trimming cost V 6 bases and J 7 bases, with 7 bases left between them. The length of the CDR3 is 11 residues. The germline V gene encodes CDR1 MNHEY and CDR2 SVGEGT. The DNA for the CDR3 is TGTGCCAGCAGCCCTCTTAATGAGCAGTTCTTC. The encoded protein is CASSPLNEQFF.

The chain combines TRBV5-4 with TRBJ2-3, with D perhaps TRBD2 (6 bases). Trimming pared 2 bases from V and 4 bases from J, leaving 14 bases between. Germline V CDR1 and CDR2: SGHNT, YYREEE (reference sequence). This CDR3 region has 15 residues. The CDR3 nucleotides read TGTGCCAGCAGCTTCCAGGGAGGTAGCGCAGATACGCAGTATTTT. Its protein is CASSFQGGSADTQYF.

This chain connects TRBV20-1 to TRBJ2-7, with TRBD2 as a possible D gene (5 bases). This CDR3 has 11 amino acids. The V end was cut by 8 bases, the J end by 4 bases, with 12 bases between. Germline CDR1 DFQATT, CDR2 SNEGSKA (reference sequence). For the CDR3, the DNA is TGCAGTTACCGACGGGGTTACGAGCAGTACTTC. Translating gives CSYRRGYEQYF.

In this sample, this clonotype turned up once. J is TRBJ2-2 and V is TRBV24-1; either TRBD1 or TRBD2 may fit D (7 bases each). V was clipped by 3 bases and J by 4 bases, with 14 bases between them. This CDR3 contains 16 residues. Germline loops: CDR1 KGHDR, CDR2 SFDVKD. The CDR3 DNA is TGTGCCACCAGTGATCCAGGGGGGGGCGGCACCGGGGAGCTGTTTTTT. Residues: CATSDPGGGGTGELFF.

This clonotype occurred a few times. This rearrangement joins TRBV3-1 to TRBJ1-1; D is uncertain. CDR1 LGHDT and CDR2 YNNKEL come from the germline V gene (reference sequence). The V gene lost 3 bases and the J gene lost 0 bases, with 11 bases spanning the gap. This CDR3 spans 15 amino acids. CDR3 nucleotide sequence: TGTGCCAGCAGCCAGCCAATAGGAGTGAACACTGAAGCTTTCTTT. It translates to CASSQPIGVNTEAFF.

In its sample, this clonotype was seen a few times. The CDR3 DNA reads TGTGCCAGCGCCCCCGGTTTCGGGGGAGGCCGAGAGACCCAGTACTTC. Its translation: CASAPGFGGGRETQYF. V gene TRBV12-3 or TRBV12-4 combines with J gene TRBJ2-5; D perhaps matches TRBD2 (6 bases). V lost 8 bases and J lost 4, with 23 bases in between. This CDR3 contains 16 residues.

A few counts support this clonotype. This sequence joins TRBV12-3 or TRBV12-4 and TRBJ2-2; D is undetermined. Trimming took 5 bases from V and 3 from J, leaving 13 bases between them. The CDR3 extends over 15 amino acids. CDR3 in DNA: TGTGCCAGCAGTCCCCCCCCTTACGACACCGGGGAGCTGTTTTTT. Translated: CASSPPPYDTGELFF.

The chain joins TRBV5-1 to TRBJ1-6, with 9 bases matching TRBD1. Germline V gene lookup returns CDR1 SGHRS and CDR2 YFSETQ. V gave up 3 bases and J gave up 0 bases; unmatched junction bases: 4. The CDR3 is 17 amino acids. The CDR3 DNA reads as TGCGCCAGCAGCTCGGACAGGGGTAACTCCTATAATTCACCCCTCCACTTT. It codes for CASSSDRGNSYNSPLHF.

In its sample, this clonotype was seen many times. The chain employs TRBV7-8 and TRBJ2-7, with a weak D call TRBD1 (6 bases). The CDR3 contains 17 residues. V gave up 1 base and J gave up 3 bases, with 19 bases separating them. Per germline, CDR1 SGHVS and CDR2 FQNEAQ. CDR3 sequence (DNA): TGTGCCAGCAGCTTAGACAGGGTCCGGGTAAGGGACTACGAGCAGTACTTC. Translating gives CASSLDRVRVRDYEQYF.

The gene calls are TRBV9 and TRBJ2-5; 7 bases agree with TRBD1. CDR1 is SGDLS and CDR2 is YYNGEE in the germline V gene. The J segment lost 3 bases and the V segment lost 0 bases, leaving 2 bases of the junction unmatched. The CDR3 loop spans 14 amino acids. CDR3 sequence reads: CASSVGTGEETQYF. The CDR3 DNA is TGTGCCAGCAGCGTAGGTACAGGGGAAGAGACCCAGTACTTC.

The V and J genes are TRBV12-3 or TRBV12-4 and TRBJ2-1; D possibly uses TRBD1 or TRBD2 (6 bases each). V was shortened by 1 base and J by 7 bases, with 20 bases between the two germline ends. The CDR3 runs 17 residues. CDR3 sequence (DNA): TGTGCCAGCAGTTTAGGAGGAGGGGGAATTTTGTTGAATGAGCAGTTCTTC. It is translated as CASSLGGGGILLNEQFF.

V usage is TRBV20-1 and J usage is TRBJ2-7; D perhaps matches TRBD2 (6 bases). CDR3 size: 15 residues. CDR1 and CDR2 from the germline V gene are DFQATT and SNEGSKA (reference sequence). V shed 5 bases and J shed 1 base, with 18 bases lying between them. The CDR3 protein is CSARRPGLTSYEQYF. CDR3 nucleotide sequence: TGCAGTGCTCGAAGGCCGGGACTGACTTCCTACGAGCAGTACTTC.

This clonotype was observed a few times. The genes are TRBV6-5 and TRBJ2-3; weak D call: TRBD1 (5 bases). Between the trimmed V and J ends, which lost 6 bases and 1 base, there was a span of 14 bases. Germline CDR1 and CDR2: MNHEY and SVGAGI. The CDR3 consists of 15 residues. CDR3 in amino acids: CASRNHRLGTDTQYF. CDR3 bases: TGTGCCAGCAGGAACCACAGGCTCGGCACAGATACGCAGTATTTT.

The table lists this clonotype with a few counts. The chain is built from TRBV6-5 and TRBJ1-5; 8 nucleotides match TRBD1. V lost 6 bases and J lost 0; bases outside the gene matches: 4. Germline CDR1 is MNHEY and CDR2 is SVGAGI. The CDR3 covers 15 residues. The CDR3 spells CASSRGQGSNQPQHF. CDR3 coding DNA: TGTGCCAGCAGCCGTGGACAGGGTAGCAATCAGCCCCAGCATTTT.

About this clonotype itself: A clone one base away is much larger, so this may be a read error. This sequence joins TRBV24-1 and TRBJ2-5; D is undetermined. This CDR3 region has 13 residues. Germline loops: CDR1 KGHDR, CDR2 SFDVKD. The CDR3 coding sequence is TGTGCCACCAGTGATCCAAACCAAGAGACCCATTACTTC. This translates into CATSDPNQETHYF.

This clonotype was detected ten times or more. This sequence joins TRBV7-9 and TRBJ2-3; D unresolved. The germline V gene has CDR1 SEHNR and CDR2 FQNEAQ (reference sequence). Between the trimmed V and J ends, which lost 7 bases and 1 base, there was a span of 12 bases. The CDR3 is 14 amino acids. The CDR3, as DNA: TGTGCCAGCACCCATACGAGTGGCACAGATACGCAGTATTTT. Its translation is CASTHTSGTDTQYF.

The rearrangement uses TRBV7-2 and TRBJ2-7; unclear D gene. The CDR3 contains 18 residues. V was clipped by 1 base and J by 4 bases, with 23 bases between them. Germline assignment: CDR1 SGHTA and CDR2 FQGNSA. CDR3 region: CASSLGISSKPKYYEQYF. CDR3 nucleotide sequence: TGTGCCAGCAGCTTAGGTATAAGCTCTAAACCGAAATATTACGAGCAGTACTTC.

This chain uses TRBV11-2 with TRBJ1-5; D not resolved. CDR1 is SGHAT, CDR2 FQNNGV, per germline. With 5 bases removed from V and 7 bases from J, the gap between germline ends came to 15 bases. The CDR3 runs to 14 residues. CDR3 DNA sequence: TGTGCCAGCAGCCCCAGCATCCAAGGGCAGCCCCAGCATTTT. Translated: CASSPSIQGQPQHF.

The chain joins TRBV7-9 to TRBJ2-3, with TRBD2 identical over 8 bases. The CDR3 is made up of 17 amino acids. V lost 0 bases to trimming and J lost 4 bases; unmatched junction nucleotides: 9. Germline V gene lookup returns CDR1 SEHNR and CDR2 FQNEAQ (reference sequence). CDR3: CASSLALRTSLSDTQYF. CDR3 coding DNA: TGTGCCAGCAGCTTAGCGCTGAGGACTAGCTTGTCAGATACGCAGTATTTT.

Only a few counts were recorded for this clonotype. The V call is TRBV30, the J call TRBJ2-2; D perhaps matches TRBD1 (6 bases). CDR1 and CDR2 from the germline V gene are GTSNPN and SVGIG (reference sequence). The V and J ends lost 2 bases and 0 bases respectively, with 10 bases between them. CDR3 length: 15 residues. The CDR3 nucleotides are TGTGCCTGGAGTAGGGGGAGAGCGAACACCGGGGAGCTGTTTTTT. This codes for CAWSRGRANTGELFF.